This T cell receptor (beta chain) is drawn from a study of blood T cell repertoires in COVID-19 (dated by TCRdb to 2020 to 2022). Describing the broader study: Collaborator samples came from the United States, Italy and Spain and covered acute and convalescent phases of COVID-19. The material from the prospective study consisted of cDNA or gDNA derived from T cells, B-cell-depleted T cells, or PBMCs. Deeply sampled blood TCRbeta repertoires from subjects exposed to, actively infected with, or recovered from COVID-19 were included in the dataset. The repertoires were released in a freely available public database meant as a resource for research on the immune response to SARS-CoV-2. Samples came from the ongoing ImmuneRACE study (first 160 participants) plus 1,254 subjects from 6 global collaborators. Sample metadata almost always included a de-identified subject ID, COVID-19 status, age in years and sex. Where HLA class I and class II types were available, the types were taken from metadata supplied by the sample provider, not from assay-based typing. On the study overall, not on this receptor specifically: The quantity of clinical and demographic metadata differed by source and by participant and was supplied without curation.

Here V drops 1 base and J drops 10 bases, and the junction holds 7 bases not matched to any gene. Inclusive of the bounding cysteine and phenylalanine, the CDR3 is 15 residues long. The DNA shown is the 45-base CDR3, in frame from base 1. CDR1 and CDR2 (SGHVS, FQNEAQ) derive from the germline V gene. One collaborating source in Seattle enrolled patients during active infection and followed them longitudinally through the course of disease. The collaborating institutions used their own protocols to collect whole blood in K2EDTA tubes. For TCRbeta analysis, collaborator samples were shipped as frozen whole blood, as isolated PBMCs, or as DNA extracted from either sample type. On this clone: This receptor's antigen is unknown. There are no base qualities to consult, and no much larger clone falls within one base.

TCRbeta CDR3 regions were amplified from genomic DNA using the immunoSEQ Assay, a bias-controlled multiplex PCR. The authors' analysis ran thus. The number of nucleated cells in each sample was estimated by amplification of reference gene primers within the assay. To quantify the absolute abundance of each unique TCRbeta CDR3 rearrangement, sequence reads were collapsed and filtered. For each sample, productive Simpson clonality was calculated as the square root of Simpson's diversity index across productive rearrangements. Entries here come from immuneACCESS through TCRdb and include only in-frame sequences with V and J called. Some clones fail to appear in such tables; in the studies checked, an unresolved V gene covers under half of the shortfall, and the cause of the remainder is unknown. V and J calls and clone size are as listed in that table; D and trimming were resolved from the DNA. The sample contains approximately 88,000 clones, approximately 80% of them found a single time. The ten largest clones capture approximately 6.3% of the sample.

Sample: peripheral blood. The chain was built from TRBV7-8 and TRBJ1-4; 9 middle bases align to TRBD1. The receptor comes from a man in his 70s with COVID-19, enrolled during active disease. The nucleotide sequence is TGTGCCAGCAGCTTAGTCGGGACAGGGAGTGGAAAACTGTTTTTT. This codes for CASSLVGTGSGKLFF. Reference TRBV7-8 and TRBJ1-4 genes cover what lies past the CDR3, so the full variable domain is GAGVSQSPRYKVAKRGQDVALRCDPISGHVSLFWYQQALGQGPEFLTYFQNEAQLDKSGLPSDRFFAERPEGSVSTLKIQRTQQEDSAVYLCASSLVGTGSGKLFFGSGTQLSVL.